These 3 T cell receptor beta chains share one sample of origin, sequenced in a study of T cells in Graves' hyperthyroidism and ophthalmopathy. Regions amplified from RNA transcripts were the TCR beta CDR3 regions. The HTBI primer set served for first-round RT-PCR of the TCR CDR3. TCRdb re-called the multiplex PCR reads with MiXCR, one entry per CDR3 protein. The sample carries hundreds of thousands of distinct CDR3 sequences, around 46% recorded once. Material for sequencing was peripheral blood or thyroid tissue (not recorded which). The receptors here all came from a woman aged 18-35 years with Graves' hyperthyroidism.

This chain connects TRBV29-1 to TRBJ2-3, with 8 bases identical to TRBD2. The trim removed 2 bases at V and 3 bases at J, leaving 7 bases unmatched. The CDR3 consists of 15 residues. Germline CDR1 reads SQVTM; CDR2 reads ANQGSEA. The CDR3 DNA reads TGCAGCGTTGAACCCAGCGGGAGTGGAACAGATACGCAGTATTTT. Translation: CSVEPSGSGTDTQYF.

The V call is TRBV20-1, the J call TRBJ1-5, with 8 bases aligning to TRBD1. The CDR3 is made up of 13 amino acids. CDR1 DFQATT and CDR2 SNEGSKA come from the germline V gene (reference sequence). With V trimmed by 3 bases and J by 7 bases, 5 bases remained unmatched. This chain's CDR3 is CSARTGVRQPQHF. In nucleotides, the CDR3 is TGCAGTGCTAGGACAGGGGTCAGGCAGCCCCAGCATTTT.

The rearrangement links TRBV7-8 to TRBJ2-7; 8 nucleotides align to TRBD2. Germline V gene data show CDR1 as SGHVS and CDR2 as FQNEAQ. Germline trimming cut 3 bases from V and 0 bases from J; bases unmatched to any gene: 10. CDR3 size: 17 residues. Here the CDR3 reads CASSFLPGTRSSYEQYF. CDR3 sequence (DNA): TGTGCCAGCAGCTTCCTTCCCGGGACTAGGAGCTCCTACGAGCAGTACTTC.